This TCR beta chain was recorded in a study of PD-L1 blockade in urothelial cancer. Overall study: Atezolizumab (1,200 mg intravenously every 3 weeks) began in about 2014 for patients. Each patient had 0 to 3 earlier chemotherapy regimens. Across blood samples, T cells had a median count of roughly 140,000.

Clones were sequenced by immunoSEQ multiplex PCR, and TCRdb holds only the in-frame ones, with some missing. This sample has around 79,000 clones, with 85% found just once. The CDR3 is 17 amino acids. V lost 1 base, J lost 8 bases, and 23 bases lay in between. Per germline, CDR1 LGHNA and CDR2 YNFKEQ. Time point: pretreatment peripheral blood. The sample consisted of PBMCs, taken around atezolizumab (anti-PD-L1) treatment. This chain links TRBV4-2 with TRBJ1-2, with D maybe TRBD1 (5 bases). This clonotype was sampled from a man between 40 and 49 years old with urothelial cancer. CDR3 nucleotide sequence: TGTGCCAGCAGCCAAGTGCGGGAGGCAGGGAGGTCGGAAGGCTACACCTTC. Translated: CASSQVREAGRSEGYTF.